This TCR beta chain was retrieved from a study of blood T cell repertoires in COVID-19. The overall study: The samples span acute and convalescent COVID-19 from the United States, Italy and Spain. Sample material is recorded as cDNA or gDNA derived from T cells, B-cell-depleted T cells, or PBMCs.

This clone was seen a handful of times. Clones were sequenced by immunoSEQ multiplex PCR, and TCRdb holds only the in-frame ones, with some missing. The sample has about 110,000 clones, 69% seen once. This CDR3 spans 15 amino acids. Looked up from germline, CDR1 is SNHLY and CDR2 is FYNNEI. V lost 4 bases to trimming and J lost 2 bases; unmatched junction nucleotides: 5. The TCR was taken from a man aged 80 or over with acute or convalescent COVID-19. Sequencing was performed on peripheral blood. V gene TRBV2 combines with J gene TRBJ1-3; 7 positions match TRBD1. CDR3 coding DNA: TGTGCCAGCAGTGCGACAGGGCTGGCTGGAAACACCATATATTTT. It specifies CASSATGLAGNTIYF.